The following is a T cell receptor beta chain sequence with its context. These data come from a study of CD8 T cells in Susac syndrome. Trimming stripped 2 bases from V and 6 bases from J, with 11 bases between. Germline V gene sequence: CDR1 MDHEN, CDR2 SYDVKM. The CDR3 covers 14 residues. RNA amounts of roughly 0.5 to 1 ug underwent reverse transcription with random hexamers. TCR beta CDR3 was amplified by immunoSEQ covering 54 Vbeta and 13 Jbeta. TCRdb reprocessed the immunoSEQ multiplex PCR reads via MiXCR and lists one record per CDR3 protein. The sample has 250,000 to 350,000 distinct CDR3 sequences, about 85% seen once. TEMRA cells were FACS-enriched, and CD8+ and CD4+ T cells were isolated negatively.

Sequenced material: CD8+ T cells from PBMCs. The gene calls are TRBV28 and TRBJ2-1, with D possibly being TRBD2 (6 bases). The origin of this receptor is a human donor with multiple sclerosis. The CDR3 spells CASSLLGGPNEQFF. The CDR3 DNA reads TGTGCCAGCAGTTTACTCGGAGGGCCCAATGAGCAGTTCTTC.